The rows below give T cell receptor beta chains drawn from one sample of a study of control samples from healthy donors and cancer patients. Assay used: immunoSEQ multiplex PCR; TCRdb lists only in-frame clones, some missing. The profile shows about 130,000 clones, approximately 89% of them singletons. The specimen was blood. Source of these receptors: a young man in good health. Each CDR3 is given with its conserved first and last residue. The D gene is left open where the match is weak. A clone size is listed for some rows: how often the clone was seen (once, few, many), or a class if it is expanded.

TRBJ1-6 NA NA TRBV7-9 CASSAGAFDTLHF TGTGCCAGCAGCGCCGGGGCTTTCGACACCCTCCACTTT
TRBJ2-5 NA NA TRBV5-4 CASSRTDQETQYF TGTGCCAGCAGCCGGACGGACCAAGAGACCCAGTACTTC
TRBJ2-3 NA NA TRBV30 CAWDFGVDTQYF TGTGCCTGGGATTTCGGGGTGGATACGCAGTATTTT
TRBJ2-1 TRBD1 NA TRBV9 CASSPVGQGMNEQFF TGTGCCAGCAGCCCAGTGGGACAGGGTATGAATGAGCAGTTCTTC
TRBJ1-2 NA NA TRBV11-1 CASSVHSTNYGYTF TGTGCCAGCAGCGTGCACAGCACTAACTATGGCTACACCTTC
TRBJ1-6 NA NA TRBV19 CASSTTESSYNSPLHF TGTGCCAGTAGTACGACAGAAAGCTCCTATAATTCACCCCTCCACTTT
TRBJ2-4 NA NA TRBV5-1 CASSSETGLAKNIQYF TGCGCCAGCAGCTCGGAGACGGGACTAGCCAAAAACATTCAGTACTTC
TRBJ2-3 NA NA TRBV6-1 CASSEEQGSRPADTQYF TGTGCCAGCAGTGAGGAGCAGGGGAGCCGGCCGGCAGATACGCAGTATTTT
TRBJ2-5 NA NA TRBV7-9 CASSLGPTAQETQYF TGTGCCAGCAGCTTAGGACCGACAGCCCAAGAGACCCAGTACTTC
TRBJ2-2 NA once TRBV5-1 CATSDPNTGELFF TGCGCCACCTCTGACCCGAACACCGGGGAGCTGTTTTTT
TRBJ1-6 NA NA TRBV2 CASSYSAGTSSPLHF TGTGCCAGCAGTTACTCCGCGGGAACCTCTTCACCCCTCCACTTT
TRBJ1-1 NA NA TRBV15 CATSSLGQVGNTEAFF TGTGCCACCAGCAGCCTGGGGCAGGTCGGGAACACTGAAGCTTTCTTT
TRBJ2-7 NA NA TRBV4-1 CASSQGARSYEQYF TGCGCCAGCAGCCAAGGAGCCCGCTCCTACGAGCAGTACTTC
TRBJ2-3 NA NA TRBV4-1 CASSQGGRDTQYF TGCGCCAGCAGCCAAGGAGGGAGAGATACGCAGTATTTT
TRBJ1-1 TRBD1 NA TRBV7-8 CASNRGGNTEAFF TGTGCCAGCAACAGGGGCGGCAACACTGAAGCTTTCTTT
TRBJ2-3 NA NA TRBV7-7 CASSSYGGDTDTQYF TGTGCCAGCAGCTCCTATGGGGGAGACACAGATACGCAGTATTTT
TRBJ1-4 NA NA TRBV6-6 CASSYGTLATNEKLFF TGTGCCAGCAGTTACGGGACCCTCGCAACTAATGAAAAACTGTTTTTT
TRBJ1-4 NA once TRBV2 CASTASPAPNEKLFF TGTGCCAGCACCGCTTCCCCCGCCCCTAATGAAAAACTGTTTTTT
TRBJ1-1 NA NA TRBV19 CASTKAGLNTEAFF TGTGCCAGTACCAAGGCCGGGTTGAACACTGAAGCTTTCTTT
TRBJ1-6 TRBD1 few TRBV5-4 CASSRNTGQGYSPLHF TGTGCCAGCAGCCGCAACACCGGACAGGGTTATTCACCCCTCCACTTT
TRBJ2-3 NA once TRBV24-1 CATSDPGVGGDTQYF TGTGCCACCAGTGATCCAGGTGTAGGGGGGGATACGCAGTATTTT
TRBJ1-5 TRBD1 NA TRBV6-1 CASSEVPDRGSNQPQHF TGTGCCAGCAGTGAAGTCCCGGACAGGGGCAGCAATCAGCCCCAGCATTTT
TRBJ2-2 TRBD1 medium-sized TRBV6-1 CASSDIDRVTGELFF TGTGCCAGCAGTGACATCGACAGGGTCACCGGGGAGCTGTTTTTT
TRBJ2-1 TRBD2 NA TRBV28 CASLTSGQEEQFF TGTGCCAGCTTGACTAGCGGCCAGGAAGAGCAGTTCTTC
TRBJ2-1 NA NA TRBV2 CASSEAEPLSYNEQFF TGTGCCAGCAGTGAAGCGGAGCCACTGTCCTACAATGAGCAGTTCTTC
TRBJ2-7 NA few TRBV4-1 CASSLYGEESYEQYF TGCGCCAGCAGCCTCTACGGTGAAGAGTCCTACGAGCAGTACTTC
TRBJ1-5 NA few TRBV19 CASSIGFRYNQPQHF TGTGCCAGTAGTATCGGTTTCCGATACAATCAGCCCCAGCATTTT
TRBJ2-3 NA NA TRBV6-6 CASSYSADSTDTQYF TGTGCCAGCAGTTACTCGGCCGACAGCACAGATACGCAGTATTTT
TRBJ2-4 NA NA TRBV7-8 CASSLMEAKNIQYF TGTGCCAGCAGCTTGATGGAAGCCAAAAACATTCAGTACTTC
TRBJ1-5 NA NA TRBV7-8 CASSYNPLRGLNQPQHF TGTGCCAGCAGCTATAATCCTCTCCGGGGCCTCAATCAGCCCCAGCATTTT
TRBJ2-7 NA NA TRBV30 CAWSRAGRLSEQYF TGTGCCTGGAGTAGGGCAGGGAGGTTGAGCGAGCAGTACTTC
TRBJ2-5 NA NA TRBV4-2 CASSQETNEETQYF TGTGCCAGCAGCCAAGAAACAAATGAAGAGACCCAGTACTTC
TRBJ2-5 NA NA TRBV5-6 CASSLGVIETQYF TGTGCCAGCAGCTTGGGGGTAATAGAGACCCAGTACTTC
TRBJ1-1 NA NA TRBV10-3 CAISGSGHGAFF TGTGCCATCAGTGGGTCAGGGCACGGGGCTTTCTTT
TRBJ1-2 NA NA TRBV29-1 CSVEDREGYTF TGCAGCGTTGAAGATCGTGAGGGCTACACCTTC
TRBJ1-4 NA NA TRBV18 CASSPGHQAFEEKLFF TGTGCCAGCTCACCAGGCCATCAGGCCTTTGAGGAAAAACTGTTTTTT
TRBJ2-1 NA NA TRBV27 CASGERGSHEQFF TGTGCCAGCGGGGAACGTGGGAGCCATGAGCAGTTCTTC
TRBJ2-7 NA few TRBV5-1 CASSSTFRAPPYEQYF TGCGCCAGCAGCTCGACCTTCAGGGCCCCCCCCTACGAGCAGTACTTC
TRBJ2-7 NA NA TRBV27 CASSPRITYEQYF TGTGCCAGCAGTCCCCGGATTACCTACGAGCAGTACTTC
TRBJ1-6 NA NA TRBV6-5 CASSPGFRGSPLHF TGTGCCAGCAGTCCTGGCTTCCGTGGGTCACCCCTCCACTTT
TRBJ2-3 TRBD2 NA TRBV5-1 CASSLPSGDTQYF TGCGCCAGCAGCTTGCCTAGCGGCGATACGCAGTATTTT
TRBJ2-2 TRBD2 NA TRBV27 CASRGLAGYTGELFF TGTGCCAGCAGGGGACTAGCGGGGTACACCGGGGAGCTGTTTTTT